This entry lists 14 T cell receptor beta chains sequenced from one sample in a study of PD-L1 blockade in urothelial cancer. Libraries were prepared by immunoSEQ multiplex PCR; TCRdb keeps only in-frame clonotypes and omits some of them. The sample comprises under 45,000 clones, 82% of which are singletons, and less than 20% rests with the top ten. The sample in question was PBMCs, obtained around atezolizumab (anti-PD-L1) treatment. All receptors derive from a man aged 55 to 69 with urothelial cancer.

The gene calls are TRBV2 and TRBJ1-1; D not resolved. The CDR3 is made up of 15 amino acids. Per the germline V gene, CDR1 is SNHLY and CDR2 is FYNNEI. The ends were cut back, 2 bases at V and 5 bases at J, with 15 bases in the middle. The CDR3 nucleotides are TGTGCCAGCAGTGAAAGTAGGAGCGGTAGGACTGAAGCTTTCTTT. As protein: CASSESRSGRTEAFF.

V is TRBV10-3 and J is TRBJ1-2; the match to TRBD1 covers 7 bases. V was clipped by 6 bases and J by 4 bases; unmatched bases: 5. Germline CDR1 ENHRY, CDR2 SYGVKD. The CDR3 has 13 residues. The CDR3 DNA follows: TGTGCCATCAGCGAGGGACAGAGCTATGGCTACACCTTC. It encodes CAISEGQSYGYTF.

The V gene is TRBV11-3, the J gene TRBJ2-3; perhaps TRBD2 as D (6 bases). Per the germline V gene, CDR1 is SGHNT and CDR2 is YENEEA. The CDR3 covers 16 residues. V shed 5 bases and J shed 0 bases, with 15 bases lying between them. This CDR3 is CASSPGVSPSTDTQYF. The DNA of the CDR3 is TGTGCCAGCAGCCCGGGAGTCTCCCCTAGCACAGATACGCAGTATTTT.

The chain employs TRBV5-5 and TRBJ1-2; 9 nucleotides align to TRBD1. The CDR3 runs to 15 residues. The germline V gene encodes CDR1 SGHKS and CDR2 YYEKEE (reference sequence). The V and J ends lost 4 bases and 7 bases, in that order; junction bases with no gene match: 11. The CDR3 loop is CASSPAGTGLSGYTF. The DNA for the CDR3 is TGTGCCAGCAGCCCCGCCGGGACAGGGTTAAGTGGCTACACCTTC.

This rearrangement joins TRBV10-3 to TRBJ2-2; D remains unclear. Germline assignment: CDR1 ENHRY and CDR2 SYGVKD. This CDR3 spans 14 amino acids. The V gene lost 5 bases and the J gene lost 0 bases, with 7 bases spanning the gap. The CDR3 sequence is CAISPRANTGELFF. The DNA of the CDR3 is TGTGCCATCAGTCCTCGCGCGAACACCGGGGAGCTGTTTTTT.

Only one count was recorded for this clone. The chain couples TRBV5-6 to TRBJ2-6, with TRBD2 matching over 7 bases. The CDR3 length is 17 residues. Germline loops: CDR1 SGHDT, CDR2 YYEEEE. V lost 3 bases to trimming and J lost 0 bases; unmatched junction nucleotides: 6. This chain's CDR3 is CASSWGGRTSGANVLTF. The CDR3 DNA sequence: TGTGCCAGCAGCTGGGGGGGACGGACCTCTGGGGCCAACGTCCTGACTTTC.

This clone was recorded only once. The chain employs TRBV7-9 and TRBJ2-5, with 7 bases fitting TRBD2. Losses at the gene ends were 4 bases for V and 3 bases for J; bases not matched to a gene: 5. This CDR3 is built from 14 residues. Per the germline V gene, CDR1 is SEHNR and CDR2 is FQNEAQ (reference sequence). CDR3 residues: CASSYSTSKETQYF. DNA of the CDR3: TGTGCCAGCAGCTATTCGACTAGCAAAGAGACCCAGTACTTC.

This chain joins TRBV5-6 and TRBJ2-2, with 12 bases fitting TRBD2. Per germline, CDR1 SGHDT and CDR2 YYEEEE. Unmatched junction bases numbered 3, after V lost 4 bases and J lost 2 bases. The CDR3 has 16 residues. CDR3 DNA sequence: TGTGCCAGCAGCGGACTAGCGGGGTTCAACACCGGGGAGCTGTTTTTT. This encodes CASSGLAGFNTGELFF.

The V and J genes are TRBV2 and TRBJ1-5; no firm D call. Germline CDR1 and CDR2: SNHLY and FYNNEI. Trimming shortened V by 2 bases and J by 7 bases, and 15 bases separated the two germline ends. CDR3 length equals 15 residues. The CDR3 protein is CASSEPITNPQPQHF. The CDR3, as DNA: TGTGCCAGCAGTGAACCTATCACGAACCCCCAGCCCCAGCATTTT.

The chain employs TRBV7-2 and TRBJ1-1; the D gene is possibly TRBD1 (6 bases). Germline lookup yields CDR1 SGHTA and CDR2 FQGNSA. The V end lost 1 base, the J end lost 0 bases, and 9 bases lay between the germline ends. This CDR3 has 15 residues. CDR3 nucleotides: TGTGCCAGCAGCTTAGGAACAGGGTTGAACACTGAAGCTTTCTTT. Its protein is CASSLGTGLNTEAFF. Looking up the rest from reference TRBV7-2 and TRBJ1-1 gives the full variable domain: GAGVSQSPSNKVTEKGKDVELRCDPISGHTALYWYRQSLGQGLEFLIYFQGNSAPDKSGLPSDRFSAERTGGSVSTLTIQRTQQEDSAVYLCASSLGTGLNTEAFFGQGTRLTVV.

CDR3 amino acids: CASSYSGGRAYNEQFF. The CDR3 DNA is TGTGCCAGCAGTTACTCGGGGGGGCGAGCATACAATGAGCAGTTCTTC. The V and J genes are TRBV6-5 and TRBJ2-1, with TRBD2 as a possible D gene (7 bases). The CDR3 sequence is 16 residues long. The germline V gene has CDR1 MNHEY and CDR2 SVGAGI. V was trimmed by 0 bases and J by 4 bases, leaving 13 bases between them.

V usage is TRBV7-9 and J usage is TRBJ1-1; the D is unclear. This CDR3 has 13 amino acids. V was shortened by 2 bases and J by 4 bases, with 8 bases between the two germline ends. Germline V gene data show CDR1 as SEHNR and CDR2 as FQNEAQ (reference sequence). CDR3 bases: TGTGCCAGCAGCTTAAACGAGGGCACTGAAGCTTTCTTT. This sequence encodes CASSLNEGTEAFF.

The chain links TRBV14 to TRBJ2-1; 8 positions match TRBD2. The trim removed 5 bases at V and 10 bases at J, leaving 13 bases unmatched. Germline values: CDR1 SGHDN, CDR2 FVKESK. This CDR3 has 15 residues. CDR3 sequence (DNA): TGTGCCAGCAGCGAGCGGGGGACCCCTTCCCCCGAGCAGTTCTTC. Amino acids: CASSERGTPSPEQFF.

This chain links TRBV5-1 with TRBJ2-7; D might be TRBD1 (6 bases). The CDR3 runs 16 residues. V lost 6 bases, J lost 0 bases, and 19 bases lay in between. Germline CDR1 is SGHRS and CDR2 is YFSETQ. The chain's CDR3 is CASKASAGTHSYEQYF. Written as DNA, the CDR3 is TGCGCCAGCAAAGCCTCGGCCGGGACACACTCCTACGAGCAGTACTTC.